This entry lists 2 T cell receptor beta chains sequenced from one sample in a study of shared T cell receptors in the human thymus. Profiled with immunoSEQ multiplex PCR; TCRdb holds only in-frame clones, not every one. There are hundreds of thousands of clones in the sample; roughly 88% occur only once, and approximately 0.01% lies in the top ten. This sample was also put to use in a study of human thymus T cells.

The sequenced material came from thymocytes. The receptors were gathered from a girl under three years old with a congenital heart defect.

This chain uses TRBV18 with TRBJ2-5; D gene uncertain. Germline V CDR1 and CDR2: KGHSH, LQKENI. The germline V and J ends were trimmed by 3 bases and 5 bases, with 13 bases remaining between them. The CDR3 loop spans 14 amino acids. CDR3 coding DNA: TGTGCCAGCTCACCCTCCCCCGGGTGGGAGACCCAGTACTTC. Translation gives CASSPSPGWETQYF.

This clone was found a few times. The chain recombines TRBV2 with TRBJ2-2, with D perhaps matching TRBD2 (6 bases). Germline CDR1 reads SNHLY; CDR2 reads FYNNEI. The CDR3 is 14 residues long. Trimming stripped 11 bases from V and 2 bases from J, with 15 bases between. CDR3 DNA: TGTGCCTCAGCGGGCCGCATCAACACCGGGGAGCTGTTTTTT. Its translation: CASAGRINTGELFF.